The clone carrying this TCR beta chain has more than one count but fewer than ten. Authors' processing steps: For nucleated cells, counts were estimated from reference gene primer amplification. The protocol was immunoSEQ multiplex PCR, while the TCRdb copy is restricted to in-frame clones and leaves out a portion. That table is the source of V, J and clone size, and D and trimming were worked out from the DNA. The repertoire has 150,000 to 180,000 clones, roughly 78% of them found once; the top ten carry around 1.7%. V dropped 6 bases and J dropped 2 bases, with 8 bases sitting between them. The CDR3 extends over 13 amino acids. This sample was included in a study of blood T cell repertoires in COVID-19. Turning to the study itself: COVID-19 samples, acute and convalescent, were from the United States, Italy and Spain. In each case, the material was cDNA or gDNA derived from T cells, B-cell-depleted T cells, or PBMCs.

The rearrangement links TRBV12-3 or TRBV12-4 to TRBJ1-3; D gene uncertain. The TCR originated in an older man with acute or convalescent COVID-19. The sample comprised peripheral blood. The CDR3 sequence: CASSPTPGNTIYF. The CDR3 nucleotides read TGTGCCAGCAGCCCTACCCCTGGAAACACCATATATTTT.